The 4 T cell receptor beta chains presented below share a single source sample, sequenced in a study of cytotoxic CD8 clonotypes in ibrutinib-treated CLL. The method was immunoSEQ multiplex PCR; TCRdb's version includes in-frame clones alone and lacks a portion of them. The data show approximately 280,000 clones, roughly three quarters seen once. Specimen: PBMCs, collected at disease progression, from a patient treated with ibrutinib. All receptors derive from a human donor with chronic lymphocytic leukemia.

This sequence joins TRBV5-6 and TRBJ2-5; D gene unclear. V dropped 0 bases and J dropped 4 bases, with 7 bases sitting between them. The CDR3 totals 13 residues. Germline-derived CDR1 and CDR2 are SGHDT and YYEEEE. The CDR3 nucleotides read TGTGCCAGCAGCTTGGACCTCCCAGAGACCCAGTACTTC. Its protein is CASSLDLPETQYF.

This chain links TRBV5-4 with TRBJ2-7, with TRBD2 identical over 10 bases. This CDR3 is built from 18 residues. The germline gives CDR1 SGHNT, CDR2 YYREEE (reference sequence). J gave up 0 bases and V 3 bases, and 12 bases lay outside the gene matches. CDR3 in DNA: TGTGCCAGCAGCTACTCGGTTGCTAGCGGGGGACGCTCCTACGAGCAGTACTTC. Amino acids: CASSYSVASGGRSYEQYF.

CDR3 amino acids: CASSLSPVNYGYTF. CDR3 nucleotides: TGTGCCAGCAGTTTATCTCCAGTGAACTATGGCTACACCTTC. The chain employs TRBV27 and TRBJ1-2; no reliable D call. CDR1 and CDR2 (germline): MNHEY, SMNVEV (reference sequence). V was trimmed by 0 bases and J by 2 bases, leaving 7 bases between them. There are 14 residues in the CDR3.

CDR3 in DNA: TGCGCCAGCAGCTTGGGTTGGGGGAATGAGCAGTTCTTC. This codes for CASSLGWGNEQFF. The chain couples TRBV5-1 to TRBJ2-1; possibly TRBD1 or TRBD2 for D (5 bases each). CDR1 is SGHRS, CDR2 YFSETQ, per germline. Trimming took 0 bases from V and 7 from J, leaving 8 bases between them. The CDR3 length is 13 residues.